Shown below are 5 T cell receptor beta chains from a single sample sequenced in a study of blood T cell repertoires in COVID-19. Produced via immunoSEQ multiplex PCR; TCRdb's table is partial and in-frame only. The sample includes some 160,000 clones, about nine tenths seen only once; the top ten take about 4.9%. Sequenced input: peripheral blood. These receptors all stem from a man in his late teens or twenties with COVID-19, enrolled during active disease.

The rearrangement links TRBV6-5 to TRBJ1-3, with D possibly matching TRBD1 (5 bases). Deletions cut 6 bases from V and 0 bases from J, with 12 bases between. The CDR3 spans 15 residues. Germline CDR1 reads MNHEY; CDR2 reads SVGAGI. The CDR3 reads CASSTDSFSGNTIYF. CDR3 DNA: TGTGCCAGCAGCACAGACAGTTTCTCTGGAAACACCATATATTTT.

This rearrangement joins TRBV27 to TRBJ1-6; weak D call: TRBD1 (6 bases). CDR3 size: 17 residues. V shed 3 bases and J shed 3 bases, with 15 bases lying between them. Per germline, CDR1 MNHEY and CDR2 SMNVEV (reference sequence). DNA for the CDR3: TGTGCCAGCAGTTTGGGACACCGAGCCTACTATAATTCACCCCTCCACTTT. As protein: CASSLGHRAYYNSPLHF.

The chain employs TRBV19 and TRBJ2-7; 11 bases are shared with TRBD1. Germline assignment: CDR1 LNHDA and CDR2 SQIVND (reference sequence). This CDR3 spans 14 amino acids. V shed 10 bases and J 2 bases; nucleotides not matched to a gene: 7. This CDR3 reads CATTPGQGAYEQYF. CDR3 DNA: TGTGCCACCACACCGGGACAGGGGGCCTACGAGCAGTACTTC.

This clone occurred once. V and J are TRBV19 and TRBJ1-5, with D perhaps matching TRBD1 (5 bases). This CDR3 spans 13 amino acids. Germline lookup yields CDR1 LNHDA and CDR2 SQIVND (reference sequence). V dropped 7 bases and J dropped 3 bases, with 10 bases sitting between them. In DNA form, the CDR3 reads TGTGCCAGTATGGGGCGGAACAATCAGCCCCAGCATTTT. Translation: CASMGRNNQPQHF.

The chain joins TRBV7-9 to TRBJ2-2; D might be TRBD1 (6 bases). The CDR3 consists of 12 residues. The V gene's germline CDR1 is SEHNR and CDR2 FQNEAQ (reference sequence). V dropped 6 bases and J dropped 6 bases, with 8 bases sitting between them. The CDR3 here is CASRPGAGELFF. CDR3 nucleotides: TGTGCCAGCAGACCAGGGGCCGGGGAGCTGTTTTTT.